Given below is one T cell receptor (beta chain) in context. This record belongs to a study of blood T cells in healthy people across ages. It was with a sample-barcoded 5' primer and a J-beta primer mix that a second PCR of roughly 7 to 12 cycles was run. TCRdb redid the calling of the 5' RACE reads with MiXCR, one entry per CDR3 protein. The repertoire consists of 700,000 to 900,000 distinct CDR3 sequences, with roughly 26% occurring once and the leading ten covering 3%. The junction had 8 bases not matched to a gene; V was cut back by 6 bases and J by 5 bases. Per the germline V gene, CDR1 is MNHNY and CDR2 is SVGAGI (reference sequence). This CDR3 contains 14 residues. These data also featured in a second study, about T cells of mothers and their children.

This TCR was recovered from a boy younger than 18 in good health. This sequence joins TRBV6-6 and TRBJ2-7; 9 bases line up with TRBD1. The sequencing sample was made of blood. Written as DNA, the CDR3 is TGTGCCAGCAGGTCCGGGACAGGGCGCGACGAGCAGTACTTC. It codes for CASRSGTGRDEQYF.